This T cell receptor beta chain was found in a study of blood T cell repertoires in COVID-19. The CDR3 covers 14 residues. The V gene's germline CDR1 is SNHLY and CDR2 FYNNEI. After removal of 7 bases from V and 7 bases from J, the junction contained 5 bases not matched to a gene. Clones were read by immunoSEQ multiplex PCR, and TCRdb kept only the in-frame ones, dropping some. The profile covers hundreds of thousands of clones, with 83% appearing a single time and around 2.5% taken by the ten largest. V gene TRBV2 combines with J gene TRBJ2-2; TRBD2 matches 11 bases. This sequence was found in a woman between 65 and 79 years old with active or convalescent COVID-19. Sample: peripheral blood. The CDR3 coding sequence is TGTGCCAGCAACCCGACTAGCGGGGACGGGGAGCTGTTTTTT. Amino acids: CASNPTSGDGELFF.